This T cell receptor beta chain was captured in a study of cytomegalovirus exposure and HLA in healthy donors (TCRdb year 2017). Describing the broader study: In an earlier analysis of roughly 590 of the donors, around 300 Gb of sequence data and approximately 100 million unique TCR beta sequences from approximately 180 million T cells were reported. Approximately 300 gigabases of sequencing data and 91 million or so unique TCR sequences made up an early release that covered approximately 700 HLA-typed donors. Of the 300 to 500 genotyped donors, 65% to 90% were placed in the genetic ancestry cluster associated with self-reported Caucasian donors. The study aimed to test whether cataloging public T cell receptors could reveal signatures of past pathogen exposure. The study profiled the T cell repertoires of about 640 subjects by immunosequencing and related them to cytomegalovirus serostatus. In addition to the first cohort of roughly 670 subjects, a separate validation cohort of approximately 130 different subjects was used. The study combined high-throughput TCR immunosequencing, statistical association of individual TCRs with disease status, and machine learning to predict cytomegalovirus infection status. In a later analysis, previously published TCR beta repertoires from more than 500 donors were re-analyzed and high-resolution HLA genotyping was added so that TCR occurrence patterns could be studied. In the later analysis, no new phenotypic data were used to find candidate immune exposures; instead, reliance was placed on TCR beta sequences and their occurrence across donors. An earlier analysis of 587 of the donors used high-throughput TCR beta sequencing to judge whether each TCR beta V gene segment behaved as functional or pseudogenic. Donor age, sex, ethnicity and CMV serostatus were collected together with the repertoire data. In a later genetic analysis, genome-wide SNP genotypes for about three fifths of the roughly 670 donors were used, and that subset was treated as a discovery cohort. Every discovery cohort repertoire had been produced on one sequencing platform. HLA typing included class I and class II loci at four-digit resolution. Typing coverage varied by locus: about 620-630 donors for A, B, C, DRB1 and DQB1; 522 for DQA1; about 590 for DPA1; approximately 490 for DPB1. Roughly five DR-DQ haplotypes were handled as single units for association and clustering, since linkage in the cohort was strong. Among some 400 genotyped donors of the cohort, an average of approximately 240,000 unique TCR beta nucleotide sequences was sequenced per donor, of which about 19% were non-productive.

The cohort was made up of roughly 670 healthy bone marrow donors. At the time of sampling, all cohort members were nominally healthy, though unrecorded immune exposures were likely present. The donor tested CMV seronegative, placing the donor among the 350 or so seronegative members of the cohort. Each donor provided a peripheral blood sample, and peripheral blood mononuclear cells were used for TCR beta sequencing. The Qiagen DNeasy Blood Extraction Kit was used to extract genomic DNA from the blood cell samples. On this clone: It has no known antigen specificity. Per-base quality was not reported, and no clone a single base away is much larger than it.

Library prep was done by the immunoSEQ multiplex PCR assay. For the multiplex PCR, a mixture combining 60 forward primers for TCR Vbeta segments and 13 reverse primers for TCR Jbeta segments was used. The CDR3 region of rearranged TCR beta genes was amplified from genomic DNA with a multiplex PCR assay. Amplified TCR beta libraries were sequenced as 87-base-pair reads on the Illumina HiSeq System. The original pipeline was this. In a later analysis, 77 million or so unique TCR beta chains were counted across the approximately 620 repertoires, and roughly 11 million of these chains were shared by at least two donors. Raw reads were error-corrected and collapsed into unique sequences by a nearest-neighbor algorithm in which closely related sequences were merged to remove PCR and sequencing errors. Alignment of CDR3 sequences to IMGT reference sequences was used to assign V, D and J gene segments. Each retained sequence needed at least a six-nucleotide match to both a V gene segment and a J gene segment. A rearrangement counted as productive if the CDR3 had no stop codons and remained in frame with V and J, and every other rearrangement counted as non-productive. CDR3 was defined according to IMGT convention as the region running from the second conserved V-encoded cysteine to the conserved J-encoded phenylalanine. In an earlier analysis of 587 of the donors, sequences lacking an unambiguous match to a single V gene segment were excluded. An earlier analysis of several hundred of the donors classified V segments as functional when productive rearrangements were above 56.7% and as segregating when the standard deviation between donors was above 5%. A statistical classification framework was developed to diagnose cytomegalovirus status using the catalog of TCR beta chain sequences. In a later analysis, V and J genes were assigned by comparing TCR nucleotide sequences against IMGT/GENE-DB human TR gene sequences. Using the TCRdist pipeline, a later analysis assigned CDR3 sequences along with most-parsimonious VDJ recombination scenarios. In a later analysis, each TCR beta chain was defined by its CDR3 amino acid sequence together with its V-gene family, and reads without a unique V-gene family were excluded. To address suspected cross-contamination and a sequencing artifact, a later analysis removed approximately 590 highly shared, low-generation-probability nucleotide sequences. In a later analysis, a clonal expansion index was calculated for each public chain from normalized within-repertoire ranks of inferred template counts. Generation probabilities in a later analysis came from a VDJ recombination model fitted to out-of-frame rearrangements, and those results were checked against IGoR. In a later analysis, TCR-TCR, TCR-HLA and TCR-CMV co-occurrence was scored with hypergeometric tests, and a repertoire-size bias correction was applied to TCR pairs. False discovery rates were estimated in a later analysis by permuting HLA or CMV assignments 20 times. In a later analysis, co-occurring TCRs were grouped with DBSCAN, and TCRdist sequence similarity was added when clustering was performed within HLA-allele-positive subsets. Repertoires with fewer than 30,000 or more than 120,000 public chains, plus five repertoires with anomalous nucleotide sharing, were excluded from co-occurrence clustering. TCRdb limited this immuneACCESS table to in-frame rearrangements with V and J called. A share of clones is missing; checked studies link under half to unresolved V genes, and the rest is unexplained. V and J calls and clone size come straight from that table; D and trimming were deduced from the DNA. A total of some 150,000 clones appear in this sample, 75% to 90% of them only once. Approximately 1.5% of the sample belongs to the ten largest clones.

Points the paper makes about the study in general: Specific HLA alleles were associated with 18,000 or so TCR beta sequences at a false discovery rate of 0.05 in a later analysis. In a later genetic analysis, a missense DCLRE1C variant was associated with V-gene and J-gene trimming of TCR beta chains, and the association was replicated in an independent cohort. According to a later analysis, TCR association rates differed among HLA loci, with DRB1 alleles showing the most associated TCRs and HLA-C alleles showing the fewest. In an earlier analysis of 450 to 750 of the donors, most TCR beta V segments appeared in productive rearrangements about 87% or about 30% of the time, broadly matching IMGT annotations. In a later analysis, most CMV-associated TCR beta chains were found to appear HLA-restricted, with HLA associations seemingly driven largely by CMV exposure. Assigning TCR associations to individual alleles was difficult when HLA alleles, especially DR and DQ, strongly co-occurred. According to the authors, the approach could potentially be generalized to other disease states and immunological phenotypes. In a later analysis, several top co-occurrence clusters were reported to appear linked to parvovirus B19, influenza, CMV and Epstein-Barr virus. The classifier was reported to diagnose cytomegalovirus status with high specificity and sensitivity in both the original and validation cohorts. In vitro tests confirmed that three of the cytomegalovirus-associated TCR beta chains recognize cytomegalovirus antigens. According to a later genetic analysis, donors in an Asian-associated ancestry cluster had fewer N-insertions in productive TCRs than the approximately 700-donor mean. A later analysis found that HLA-associated TCR beta chains were more clonally expanded and had lower generation probabilities than equally common non-associated chains. Linkage disequilibrium might explain the correlated functional status among segregating V segments, but an unknown experimental factor could not be excluded. A cluster of highly shared sequence variants was judged likely to represent a technical artifact of the sequencing pipeline. The cohort was sequenced for TCR beta chains only, and without alpha or paired-chain data the features that could be detected were limited. Across donors, most TCR sequences were observed very rarely, whereas some public TCRs were present in many individuals. A total of fewer than 200 TCR beta chains were listed by the study as associated with cytomegalovirus. For the cohort, immune exposure information was limited to CMV serostatus. Sequencing depth was assumed to be roughly uniform across donors in the presence/absence analyses, though that assumption may not hold. Because counts were too low, more than 15 rarely observed V segments, including chromosome 9 orphons, were excluded from the earlier analysis of 587 of the donors. A further reported finding was that TCR beta sequences accurately predicted the HLA-A and HLA-B alleles for most subjects in the first cohort. Because HLA typing was missing for some donors at each locus, association tests included only the typed subset.

This receptor was taken from a man aged 40-55 years in good health and CMV-seronegative. The material sequenced was PBMCs.

The DNA sequence is as follows: TGTGCCAGCAGTCCCCTCGTGGGGCCCGGAAACACCATATATTTT. This sequence encodes CASSPLVGPGNTIYF. Rearrangement joined TRBV28 to TRBJ1-3, with TRBD1 as a weak D call on 5 bases. The CDR3 goes from the cysteine to the phenylalanine over 15 residues. This entry keeps only the CDR3 DNA: 45 bases, framed from base 1. The germline V gene provides CDR1 MDHEN and CDR2 SYDVKM. V and J are truncated by 5 bases and 4 bases respectively, leaving an intervening sequence of 15 bases.